The 14 T cell receptor beta chains in this list originate from one sample, sequenced in a study of blood T cell repertoires in COVID-19. Only in-frame clones appear in the TCRdb table, and some are missing; sequencing was by immunoSEQ multiplex PCR. The data contain some 250,000 clones, around 82% of them seen just once; the ten biggest clones take up approximately 5.4%. The sequenced sample consisted of peripheral blood. These receptors were collected from an elderly man with acute or convalescent COVID-19.

This chain joins TRBV11-2 and TRBJ2-3; 9 nucleotides align to TRBD2. From germline, CDR1 is SGHAT and CDR2 FQNNGV. V was clipped by 5 bases and J by 3 bases; unmatched bases: 6. The CDR3 consists of 15 residues. As DNA, the CDR3 is TGTGCCAGCAGCATTCCTAGCGGGATAACAGATACGCAGTATTTT. It is translated as CASSIPSGITDTQYF. The full variable domain, in which reference TRBV11-2 and TRBJ2-3 provide the parts outside the CDR3, is EAGVAQSPRYKIIEKRQSVAFWCNPISGHATLYWYQQILGQGPKLLIQFQNNGVVDDSQLPKDRFSAERLKGVDSTLKIQPAKLEDSAVYLCASSIPSGITDTQYFGPGTRLTVL.

This sequence joins TRBV5-1 and TRBJ2-1, with 9 positions matching TRBD1. V shed 2 bases, J shed 7 bases, and the junction held 10 bases outside the gene matches. The CDR3 runs to 16 residues. Germline CDR1 reads SGHRS; CDR2 reads YFSETQ. The CDR3 sequence is CASSLDPGQGINEQFF. CDR3 sequence (DNA): TGCGCCAGCAGCTTAGACCCGGGACAGGGAATAAATGAGCAGTTCTTC.

This chain connects TRBV5-4 to TRBJ1-1, with 7 nucleotides matching TRBD1. The ends lost 4 bases at V and 3 bases at J; junction bases unmatched: 9. Germline CDR1 reads SGHNT; CDR2 reads YYREEE (reference sequence). This CDR3 contains 15 residues. CDR3 sequence (DNA): TGTGCCAGCAGCACCCGGGACAGATTTTACACTGAAGCTTTCTTT. It is translated as CASSTRDRFYTEAFF.

The rearrangement joins TRBV11-2 to TRBJ2-1, with TRBD2 matching 9 bases. Trimming at V came to 7 bases and at J to 9 bases, leaving 13 bases not matched to a gene. Germline loops: CDR1 SGHAT, CDR2 FQNNGV. This CDR3 has 15 amino acids. This CDR3 reads CASTQTSGVRGEQFF. The DNA of the CDR3 is TGTGCCAGCACCCAGACTAGCGGTGTAAGGGGTGAGCAGTTCTTC. Full variable domain (rest looked up from reference TRBV11-2 and TRBJ2-1): EAGVAQSPRYKIIEKRQSVAFWCNPISGHATLYWYQQILGQGPKLLIQFQNNGVVDDSQLPKDRFSAERLKGVDSTLKIQPAKLEDSAVYLCASTQTSGVRGEQFFGPGTRLTVL.

The chain links TRBV5-5 to TRBJ1-6; D is unresolved. Trimming shortened V by 0 bases and J by 0 bases, and 7 bases separated the two germline ends. Germline V lookup: CDR1 SGHKS, CDR2 YYEKEE (reference sequence). CDR3 size: 16 residues. CDR3 sequence reads: CASSLVPDSYNSPLHF. CDR3 bases: TGTGCCAGCAGCTTGGTTCCAGACTCCTATAATTCACCCCTCCACTTT.

This chain joins TRBV2 and TRBJ2-7, with TRBD2 as a possible D gene (6 bases). Germline V gene data show CDR1 as SNHLY and CDR2 as FYNNEI. V lost 6 bases and J 7 bases, leaving 22 bases between the germline ends. The CDR3 spans 15 residues. CDR3 amino acids: CASRSSDGGLGEQYF. The CDR3 DNA reads as TGTGCCAGCAGGTCCTCGGACGGGGGACTGGGAGAGCAGTACTTC.

This sequence joins TRBV29-1 and TRBJ2-5, with TRBD1 matching 7 bases. This CDR3 spans 14 amino acids. The ends lost 2 bases at V and 2 bases at J; junction bases unmatched: 5. Germline CDR1 and CDR2: SQVTM and ANQGSEA. For the CDR3, the DNA is TGCAGCGTTGAATTTTGGGACAGACAAGAGACCCAGTACTTC. Translating gives CSVEFWDRQETQYF.

V and J are TRBV6-6 and TRBJ1-1, with 7 bases lining up with TRBD1. CDR1 and CDR2 from the germline V gene are MNHNY and SVGAGI (reference sequence). J gave up 1 base and V 7 bases, and 6 bases lay outside the gene matches. This CDR3 has 14 residues. For the CDR3, the DNA is TGTGCCAGCACCCACGGGACAGCGAACACTGAAGCTTTCTTT. Protein product: CASTHGTANTEAFF.

The V gene is TRBV7-3, the J gene TRBJ2-5; 12 positions match TRBD2. V was pared by 5 bases and J by 4 bases, with 2 bases of the junction left unmatched. Germline V lookup: CDR1 SGHTA, CDR2 FQGTGA. This CDR3 comprises 14 residues. CDR3 in amino acids: CASSPGLAGETQYF. The CDR3 DNA sequence: TGTGCCAGCAGCCCGGGACTAGCGGGAGAGACCCAGTACTTC.

The chain uses TRBV4-2 and TRBJ1-1, with D maybe TRBD1 (5 bases). CDR1 LGHNA and CDR2 YNFKEQ come from the germline V gene. The CDR3 totals 21 residues. Trimming shortened V by 0 bases and J by 2 bases, and 28 bases separated the two germline ends. Here the CDR3 reads CASSQDAPGGRVGDINTEAFF. The CDR3 region has the DNA TGTGCCAGCAGCCAAGATGCCCCTGGGGGGAGGGTTGGGGATATCAACACTGAAGCTTTCTTT.

The rearrangement uses TRBV29-1 and TRBJ1-6, with 7 bases that match TRBD1. The V gene's germline CDR1 is SQVTM and CDR2 ANQGSEA. CDR3 length: 13 residues. Losses at the gene ends were 4 bases for V and 8 bases for J; bases not matched to a gene: 5. This CDR3 reads CSVARTGDSPLHF. In nucleotides, the CDR3 is TGCAGCGTTGCGCGGACAGGAGATTCACCCCTCCACTTT.

In this sample, this clone turned up once. The chain recombines TRBV2 with TRBJ1-1; 8 bases map to TRBD1. This CDR3 spans 14 amino acids. Trimming cost V 8 bases and J 2 bases; bases outside gene matches: 7. Looked up from germline, CDR1 is SNHLY and CDR2 is FYNNEI. In nucleotides, the CDR3 is TGTGCCAGCGTCCCGGACAGGGCAAACACTGAAGCTTTCTTT. Protein sequence: CASVPDRANTEAFF.

The chain carries TRBV24-1 and TRBJ1-1, with D maybe TRBD1 (6 bases). V gave up 7 bases and J gave up 0 bases, with 14 bases separating them. CDR1 KGHDR and CDR2 SFDVKD come from the germline V gene. The CDR3 sequence is 15 residues long. CDR3 DNA: TGTGCCACCAGCAAAACCACAGGGATGAACACTGAAGCTTTCTTT. It encodes CATSKTTGMNTEAFF.

This clone was observed once. The chain is built from TRBV18 and TRBJ2-5; 13 bases agree with TRBD2. The CDR3 is 16 amino acids. V gave up 3 bases and J gave up 3 bases; unmatched junction bases: 4. CDR1 and CDR2 from the germline V gene are KGHSH and LQKENI. The chain's CDR3 is CASSPSGLAGKETQYF. The CDR3 nucleotides are TGTGCCAGCTCACCCTCGGGACTAGCGGGAAAAGAGACCCAGTACTTC.